The 20 T cell receptor beta chains in this list originate from one sample, sequenced in a study of human T cells and chemical hapten exposure. Via MiXCR, TCRdb re-called the RACE reads, giving one row per CDR3 protein. The sample consists of 80,000 to 95,000 distinct CDR3 sequences, around 11% of them appearing once. Time point noted: patch test 1, 2 weeks after DPC sensitization. Treatment in this sample: therapeutic diphenylcyclopropenone sensitization with weekly scalp DPC. Sequenced here: whole blood, sampled in connection with sensitization to the hapten diphenylcyclopropenone (DPC). The receptor set was obtained from a woman in her fifties or sixties with alopecia areata. Some clones in this sample may be carry-over from other donors' samples.

This clonotype was observed a handful of times. The chain employs TRBV9 and TRBJ2-7; TRBD2 is a possible D gene (6 bases). CDR3 length equals 16 residues. Trimming took off 4 bases at V and 5 bases at J, with 22 bases between the two ends. Germline CDR1 reads SGDLS; CDR2 reads YYNGEE. The CDR3 loop reads CASSITSGGAGNEQYF. The CDR3 bases are TGTGCCAGCAGCATAACCTCAGGCGGGGCTGGGAACGAGCAGTACTTC. The whole variable domain, remainder taken from reference TRBV9 and TRBJ2-7, is DSGVTQTPKHLITATGQRVTLRCSPRSGDLSVYWYQQSLDQGLQFLIQYYNGEERAKGNILERFSAQQFPDLHSELNLSSLELGDSALYFCASSITSGGAGNEQYFGPGTRLTVT.

This clonotype was counted only a few times. The DNA of the CDR3 is TGTGCCAGCTCACCTGCCGGTCAGCCGGGGGACGGCTACACCTTC. Amino acid sequence: CASSPAGQPGDGYTF. The chain has TRBV18 and TRBJ1-2; D is perhaps TRBD1 (5 bases). Trimming pared 3 bases from V and 8 bases from J, leaving 19 bases between. The CDR3 contains 15 residues. Germline-derived CDR1 and CDR2 are KGHSH and LQKENI.

This clonotype was seen only a few times. The CDR3 DNA reads as TGTGCCAGCAGTTACTCCCCCCCGACTAGCGGGGGACCCAATGAGCAGTTCTTC. As protein: CASSYSPPTSGGPNEQFF. The genes are TRBV6-6 and TRBJ2-1, with 12 bases matching TRBD2. The CDR3 totals 18 residues. The ends lost 0 bases at V and 6 bases at J; junction bases unmatched: 9. Germline values: CDR1 MNHNY, CDR2 SVGAGI (reference sequence).

This clonotype occurred a few times. The rearrangement joins TRBV5-1 to TRBJ2-7, with TRBD1 identical over 10 bases. The CDR3 runs to 16 residues. The V gene's germline CDR1 is SGHRS and CDR2 YFSETQ. J lost 2 bases, V lost 2 bases, and 7 bases had no gene match. The CDR3 protein is CASSFTAGTGAYEQYF. In nucleotides, the CDR3 is TGCGCCAGCAGCTTTACCGCCGGGACAGGGGCCTACGAGCAGTACTTC.

This chain links TRBV6-2 or TRBV6-3 with TRBJ2-4; TRBD1 or TRBD2 may be the D gene (5 bases each). This CDR3 comprises 18 residues. Germline V CDR1 and CDR2: MNHEY, SVGEGT. The V gene lost 3 bases and the J gene lost 2 bases, with 20 bases spanning the gap. The DNA of the CDR3 is TGTGCCAGCAGTTATATCGGGGCTTTAGCGTTCTCCAAAAACATTCAGTACTTC. It codes for CASSYIGALAFSKNIQYF.

This clonotype turned up a few times. This rearrangement joins TRBV9 to TRBJ2-1; 9 nucleotides agree with TRBD2. The CDR3 has 16 amino acids. Germline-derived CDR1 and CDR2 are SGDLS and YYNGEE. The J segment lost 7 bases and the V segment lost 4 bases, leaving 12 bases of the junction unmatched. CDR3 in DNA: TGTGCCAGCAGCCATTTAGCGGGAGCTAAGGAGAATGAGCAGTTCTTC. It specifies CASSHLAGAKENEQFF.

A few counts support this clonotype. The V and J genes are TRBV9 and TRBJ2-3; D call uncertain. Germline-derived CDR1 and CDR2 are SGDLS and YYNGEE. V was shortened by 0 bases and J by 0 bases, with 8 bases between the two germline ends. The CDR3 has 15 amino acids. The CDR3 sequence is CASSVVGISTDTQYF. The CDR3 DNA sequence: TGTGCCAGCAGCGTAGTGGGGATTAGCACAGATACGCAGTATTTT.

This clonotype has a count of ten or more. The chain links TRBV18 to TRBJ1-5, with 7 bases fitting TRBD1. The CDR3 consists of 14 residues. The V gene end was trimmed by 2 bases and the J gene end by 6 bases; junction bases not matched to a gene: 4. The V gene's germline CDR1 is KGHSH and CDR2 LQKENI. Here the CDR3 reads CASSPSGGSQPQHF. As DNA, the CDR3 is TGTGCCAGCTCACCATCAGGGGGGAGTCAGCCCCAGCATTTT.

This clonotype was observed many times. The chain is built from TRBV12-3 or TRBV12-4 and TRBJ2-7, with D possibly TRBD1 on 8 matching bases. The CDR3 length is 15 residues. V was shortened by 6 bases and J by 0 bases, with 15 bases between the two germline ends. This CDR3 is CASSREDRASYEQYF. In DNA, the CDR3 is TGTGCCAGCAGCCGGGAGGACAGGGCCTCCTACGAGCAGTACTTC.

The table lists this clonotype with many counts. The rearrangement uses TRBV7-2 and TRBJ2-1; tentatively, D is TRBD1 or TRBD2 (6 bases each). Germline assignment: CDR1 SGHTA and CDR2 FQGNSA. This CDR3 is 16 amino acids long. Deletions cut 3 bases from V and 6 bases from J, with 18 bases between. Written as DNA, the CDR3 is TGTGCCAGCAGCTTTAAACAGGGAGGAGTGAGCAATGAGCAGTTCTTC. The encoded protein is CASSFKQGGVSNEQFF.

In this sample, this clonotype turned up many times. CDR3 sequence: CSGISPGNTGELFF. Written as DNA, the CDR3 is TGCAGCGGCATATCCCCGGGGAACACCGGGGAGCTGTTTTTT. The chain carries TRBV29-1 and TRBJ2-2; D gene uncertain. Germline V gene lookup returns CDR1 SQVTM and CDR2 ANQGSEA. V lost 7 bases and J 1 base, leaving 13 bases between the germline ends. The CDR3 sequence is 14 residues long.

This clonotype was seen repeatedly, ten times or more. This chain connects TRBV7-8 to TRBJ2-7, with 7 nucleotides matching TRBD1. The V segment lost 7 bases and the J segment 3 bases; nucleotides outside the gene matches: 9. The CDR3 has 14 amino acids. Germline CDR1 and CDR2: SGHVS and FQNEAQ. The CDR3: CASTLNRDSYEQYF. DNA for the CDR3: TGTGCCAGCACCCTCAACCGGGACAGCTACGAGCAGTACTTC.

This clonotype has at least ten counts. V is TRBV19 and J is TRBJ1-4; 8 bases map to TRBD1. Looked up from germline, CDR1 is LNHDA and CDR2 is SQIVND (reference sequence). The V gene end was trimmed by 3 bases and the J gene end by 11 bases; junction bases not matched to a gene: 8. The CDR3 spans 14 residues. CDR3 nucleotides: TGTGCCAGTAGTATGGGGACAGGCCCTGACAAACTGTTTTTT. Translating gives CASSMGTGPDKLFF.

This clonotype was counted a few times. The rearrangement uses TRBV24-1 and TRBJ2-1; 8 bases are shared with TRBD2. Per germline, CDR1 KGHDR and CDR2 SFDVKD. The CDR3 has 17 residues. Trimming at V came to 0 bases and at J to 8 bases, leaving 11 bases not matched to a gene. CDR3 region: CATSDLHGGGRSHEQFF. In DNA, the CDR3 is TGTGCCACCAGTGATTTGCATGGGGGCGGGAGGTCGCATGAGCAGTTCTTC.

This clonotype was picked up a small number of times. The CDR3 nucleotides are TGTGCCAGCAGTCCAGGGAGCTCCTATAATTCACCCCTCCACTTT. Translating it yields CASSPGSSYNSPLHF. The V gene is TRBV5-8, the J gene TRBJ1-6; tentative D call: TRBD1 (5 bases). The CDR3 totals 15 residues. Trimming pared 5 bases from V and 0 bases from J, leaving 9 bases between. Germline V gene data show CDR1 as SGHTS and CDR2 as YDEGEE.

This clonotype has a count of ten or more. The chain is built from TRBV7-9 and TRBJ2-3; D is perhaps TRBD1 or TRBD2 (5 bases each). V was clipped by 8 bases and J by 1 base, with 7 bases between them. The length of the CDR3 is 12 residues. The germline V gene encodes CDR1 SEHNR and CDR2 FQNEAQ (reference sequence). In nucleotides, the CDR3 is TGTGCCAGCGGGGGTCGCACAGATACGCAGTATTTT. Translated, it gives CASGGRTDTQYF. Drawing the rest from reference TRBV7-9 and TRBJ2-3, the complete variable domain is DTGVSQNPRHKITKRGQNVTFRCDPISEHNRLYWYRQTLGQGPEFLTYFQNEAQLEKSRLLSDRFSAERPKGSFSTLEIQRTEQGDSAMYLCASGGRTDTQYFGPGTRLTVL.

Points on this clonotype: The junction differs from germline at one of its ends, possibly a read error. J is TRBJ1-1 and V is TRBV5-6; D possibly corresponds to TRBD1 (6 bases). This CDR3 is built from 11 residues. Germline V CDR1 and CDR2: SGHDT, YYEEEE. Here the CDR3 reads CASSLDRELLF. The CDR3 nucleotides are TGTGCCAGCAGCCTGGACAGAGAGTTACTCTTT.

This clonotype was detected many times. The chain couples TRBV6-2 or TRBV6-3 to TRBJ1-1; possible D gene TRBD1, 5 bases. Trimming stripped 2 bases from V and 4 bases from J, with 8 bases between. Per the germline V gene, CDR1 is MNHEY and CDR2 is SVGEGT. The CDR3 runs to 13 residues. The CDR3 reads CASSYVGVTEAFF. The CDR3 DNA follows: TGTGCCAGCAGTTACGTAGGGGTCACTGAAGCTTTCTTT.

The genes are TRBV18 and TRBJ2-1, with D unresolved. Germline V gene sequence: CDR1 KGHSH, CDR2 LQKENI. This CDR3 spans 17 amino acids. V was shortened by 3 bases and J by 5 bases, with 20 bases between the two germline ends. The CDR3 region is CASSPFFQPNSNNEQFF. CDR3 DNA: TGTGCCAGCTCACCTTTCTTTCAACCAAACTCGAACAATGAGCAGTTCTTC.

This clonotype has more than one count but fewer than ten. The V call is TRBV4-2, the J call TRBJ1-2; no reliable D call. The V end lost 4 bases, the J end lost 0 bases, and 9 bases lay between the germline ends. Germline V gives CDR1 LGHNA, CDR2 YNFKEQ. The CDR3 is 14 residues long. The CDR3 loop is CASSPAGSNYGYTF. The CDR3 DNA is TGTGCCAGCAGCCCGGCCGGTTCTAACTATGGCTACACCTTC.